This T cell receptor (beta chain) stems from a study of monozygotic twins with inflammatory bowel disease. About this clonotype itself: Its antigen is still unknown.

Study results and limitations: Repertoires of patients may have been made more variable by differing immunosuppressive treatments.

Eight reactions per sample, run separately, yielded cDNA. Following a re-call of the 5' RACE reads, TCRdb has one entry per CDR3 protein and lacks DNA. The sample table sets out around 450,000 distinct CDR3 sequences. This CDR3 comprises 11 residues. Germline CDR1 SEHNR, CDR2 FQNEAQ (reference sequence). The receptor was derived from a human donor with ulcerative colitis or Crohn's disease, or a healthy co-twin of an affected twin (not recorded which). The rearrangement joins TRBV7-9 to TRBJ1-2. Sample: blood. The CDR3 region is CASSLAGSISF.